The clone carrying this T cell receptor beta chain was observed once. PCR primers comprised 60 Vbeta and 13 Jbeta primers. Clones were sequenced by immunoSEQ multiplex PCR, and TCRdb holds only the in-frame ones, with some missing. Of 100,000 to 150,000 clones in the sample, 74% are singletons; the top ten hold 5.8%. The sample is drawn from a study of cytomegalovirus exposure and HLA in healthy donors. Sequenced material: PBMCs. The source is a woman between 45 and 65 years old in good health and CMV-seropositive.

The CDR3 DNA reads TGCAGCGCGTTGGATAGCGGGGGCACAGATACGCAGTATTTT. Its translation is CSALDSGGTDTQYF. The V and J genes are TRBV29-1 and TRBJ2-3; 8 positions match TRBD2. The CDR3 length is 14 residues. The V gene end was trimmed by 7 bases and the J gene end by 1 base; junction bases not matched to a gene: 7. Looked up from germline, CDR1 is SQVTM and CDR2 is ANQGSEA.